This T cell receptor (beta chain) was sequenced for a study of cytomegalovirus exposure and HLA in healthy donors. Regarding the study as a whole: Upon later analysis, TCR association rates were observed to vary by HLA locus, being highest for DRB1 and lowest for HLA-C. Per a later analysis, 15,000 to 20,000 TCR beta sequences showed association with HLA alleles at 0.05 false discovery rate. The listing of some 170 TCR beta chains classed them as cytomegalovirus-associated.

Germline-derived CDR1 and CDR2 are MNHEY and SMNVEV (reference sequence). V lost 5 bases and J 0 bases, leaving 13 bases between the germline ends. The CDR3 has 16 residues. In the PCR, 60 Vbeta and 13 Jbeta primers were used. Clones were read by immunoSEQ multiplex PCR, and TCRdb kept only the in-frame ones, dropping some. The data show over 130,000 clones, with just over 70% seen just once and 1.6% held by the top ten. Points on this clone: The antigen remains undetermined.

The sequenced material came from PBMCs. The origin of this receptor is a young woman in good health and CMV-seronegative. The chain couples TRBV27 to TRBJ2-2, with D perhaps matching TRBD1 (5 bases). CDR3 region: CASSDEWGPNTGELFF. CDR3 coding DNA: TGTGCCAGCAGTGATGAATGGGGCCCGAACACCGGGGAGCTGTTTTTT.